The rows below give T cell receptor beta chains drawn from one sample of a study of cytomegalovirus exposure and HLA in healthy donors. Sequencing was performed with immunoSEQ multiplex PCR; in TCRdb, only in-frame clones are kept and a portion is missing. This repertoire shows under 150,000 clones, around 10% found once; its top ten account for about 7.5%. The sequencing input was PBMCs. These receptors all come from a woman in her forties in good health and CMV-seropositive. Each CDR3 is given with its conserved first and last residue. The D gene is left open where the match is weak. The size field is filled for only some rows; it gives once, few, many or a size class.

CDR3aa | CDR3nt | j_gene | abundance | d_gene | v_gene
CASSQDRQGDSPLHF | TGCGCCAGCAGCCAAGATAGGCAGGGCGACTCACCCCTCCACTTT | TRBJ1-6 | NA | NA | TRBV4-3
CASSIVQGMSNQPQHF | TGTGCCAGTAGTATAGTTCAGGGTATGAGCAATCAGCCCCAGCATTTT | TRBJ1-5 | NA | NA | TRBV19
CASSAGKMGTEAFF | TGTGCCAGCAGCGCGGGAAAGATGGGGACTGAAGCTTTCTTT | TRBJ1-1 | NA | NA | TRBV7-2
CASSPHETGNEKLFF | TGTGCCAGCAGCCCCCATGAGACAGGAAATGAAAAACTGTTTTTT | TRBJ1-4 | NA | NA | TRBV27
CASSIYGQGDYGYTF | TGTGCCAGTAGTATATATGGGCAGGGGGACTATGGCTACACCTTC | TRBJ1-2 | few | TRBD1 | TRBV19
CSVEGSADTQYF | TGCAGCGTTGAGGGCTCCGCAGATACGCAGTATTTT | TRBJ2-3 | NA | NA | TRBV29-1
CASSETGTPTFHGNTIYF | TGTGCCAGCAGTGAAACAGGGACACCGACTTTCCATGGAAACACCATATATTTT | TRBJ1-3 | few | NA | TRBV2
CASSPTGGTADTQYF | TGTGCCAGCAGCCCCACCGGGGGGACCGCAGATACGCAGTATTTT | TRBJ2-3 | NA | TRBD2 | TRBV11-2
CASSDREATDTQYF | TGTGCCAGCAGTGACAGGGAGGCGACAGATACGCAGTATTTT | TRBJ2-3 | few | NA | TRBV2
CAGSDLAGYTGELFF | TGTGCCGGCAGTGACCTAGCGGGGTACACCGGGGAGCTGTTTTTT | TRBJ2-2 | NA | TRBD2 | TRBV6-1
CASSYSTQEYGYTF | TGTGCCAGCAGTTACTCTACACAGGAGTATGGCTACACCTTC | TRBJ1-2 | NA | NA | TRBV6-5
CASSPPNRSYNSPLHF | TGTGCCAGCTCACCCCCTAACAGGTCCTATAATTCACCCCTCCACTTT | TRBJ1-6 | NA | NA | TRBV18
CASSGQANTGELFF | TGCGCCAGCTCGGGACAAGCAAACACCGGGGAGCTGTTTTTT | TRBJ2-2 | NA | NA | TRBV5-1
CASSLEGPPKGYTF | TGTGCCAGCAGCTTAGAGGGCCCCCCAAAGGGCTACACCTTC | TRBJ1-2 | NA | NA | TRBV11-2
CASGRARETQYF | TGTGCCAGCGGCAGGGCGAGGGAGACCCAGTACTTC | TRBJ2-5 | few | NA | TRBV6-1
CASSKQGEHGYTF | TGTGCCAGCAGCAAACAGGGCGAGCATGGCTACACCTTC | TRBJ1-2 | NA | NA | TRBV14
CASSSLHGQETQYF | TGCGCCAGCAGCTCCCTTCACGGTCAAGAGACCCAGTACTTC | TRBJ2-5 | few | NA | TRBV5-1
CASSLIPNTEAFF | TGTGCCAGCAGCCTAATCCCGAACACTGAAGCTTTCTTT | TRBJ1-1 | NA | NA | TRBV14
CASSPRTAITLNTEAFF | TGTGCCAGCAGCCCCAGGACAGCCATCACTTTGAACACTGAAGCTTTCTTT | TRBJ1-1 | few | NA | TRBV7-8
CASRSGTSGSPLFF | TGTGCCAGCAGATCCGGGACTAGCGGCTCACCGCTGTTTTTT | TRBJ2-2 | NA | TRBD2 | TRBV6-5
CASSLVQGEEETQYF | TGTGCCAGCAGCTTAGTCCAGGGGGAGGAAGAGACCCAGTACTTC | TRBJ2-5 | NA | NA | TRBV7-7
CASSFSRGSEQYF | TGTGCCAGCAGTTTTAGCAGGGGATCCGAGCAGTACTTC | TRBJ2-7 | NA | NA | TRBV27
CASSLGGQSYNEQFF | TGCGCCAGCAGCTTGGGGGGACAGAGCTACAATGAGCAGTTCTTC | TRBJ2-1 | NA | TRBD1 | TRBV5-1
CASSALDQGFPYSGNTIYF | TGTGCCAGCAGCGCATTGGATCAGGGTTTTCCTTACTCTGGAAACACCATATATTTT | TRBJ1-3 | NA | NA | TRBV9
CASSPRLPGQGIGETQYF | TGTGCCAGCAGTCCCAGATTACCGGGACAGGGGATCGGAGAGACCCAGTACTTC | TRBJ2-5 | few | TRBD1 | TRBV27
CASSPGLTYNEQFF | TGTGCCAGCAGCCCGGGACTCACCTACAATGAGCAGTTCTTC | TRBJ2-1 | few | NA | TRBV6-5
CASRFRDPGRYEQFF | TGTGCAAGTCGCTTCCGAGACCCCGGGAGATATGAGCAGTTCTTC | TRBJ2-1 | NA | NA | TRBV12-2
CASSEGGSISGANVLTF | TGTGCCAGCAGTGAAGGAGGCAGTATCTCTGGGGCCAACGTCCTGACTTTC | TRBJ2-6 | few | NA | TRBV2
CASSPRSPQETQYF | TGTGCCAGCAGCCCCCGGAGTCCTCAAGAGACCCAGTACTTC | TRBJ2-5 | NA | NA | TRBV7-2
CDRSLTRNTEAFF | TGCGACAGAAGCCTTACGAGAAACACTGAAGCTTTCTTT | TRBJ1-1 | NA | NA | TRBV5-1
CASSYSTAGSGNTIYF | TGTGCCAGCAGTTACTCGACTGCGGGCTCTGGAAACACCATATATTTT | TRBJ1-3 | NA | NA | TRBV6-6
CASSPPRQPQHF | TGTGCCAGCAGTCCTCCGCGTCAGCCCCAGCATTTT | TRBJ1-5 | NA | NA | TRBV6-6
CASSGGSGGTDTQYF | TGTGCCAGCAGTGGAGGTAGCGGGGGGACAGATACGCAGTATTTT | TRBJ2-3 | NA | TRBD2 | TRBV2
CASSSGLAGGSSYEQYF | TGCGCCAGCAGCTCGGGACTAGCGGGGGGATCCTCCTACGAGCAGTACTTC | TRBJ2-7 | NA | TRBD2 | TRBV5-1
CASTLAGGEAYNEQFF | TGTGCCAGCACTCTAGCGGGGGGCGAGGCCTACAATGAGCAGTTCTTC | TRBJ2-1 | NA | TRBD2 | TRBV2
CATGWSGGTGELFF | TGTGCCACGGGGTGGAGCGGGGGGACCGGGGAGCTGTTTTTT | TRBJ2-2 | NA | TRBD2 | TRBV6-1
CASSLAGSSYEQYF | TGTGCCAGCAGCTTGGCGGGAAGCTCCTACGAGCAGTACTTC | TRBJ2-7 | few | NA | TRBV5-6
CASSLGQGRNTEAFF | TGTGCCAGCTCCCTGGGACAGGGCCGGAACACTGAAGCTTTCTTT | TRBJ1-1 | NA | TRBD1 | TRBV18
CASSLGQRGYTF | TGTGCCAGCAGCTTAGGCCAGAGGGGCTACACCTTC | TRBJ1-2 | NA | NA | TRBV7-9
CASSLVQGVQPQHF | TGCGCCAGCAGCTTGGTGCAGGGGGTTCAGCCCCAGCATTTT | TRBJ1-5 | NA | TRBD1 | TRBV5-1
CASSISTAMYEQYF | TGTGCCAGTAGTATCTCCACAGCCATGTACGAGCAGTACTTC | TRBJ2-7 | NA | NA | TRBV19
CASSQETGTGASTINEKLFF | TGCGCCAGCAGCCAAGAAACCGGGACAGGGGCCTCTACAATTAATGAAAAACTGTTTTTT | TRBJ1-4 | NA | TRBD1 | TRBV4-1
CASSWLGTGGNTGELFF | TGTGCCAGCAGCTGGCTCGGGACAGGGGGCAACACCGGGGAGCTGTTTTTT | TRBJ2-2 | NA | TRBD1 | TRBV5-5
CASSQELGPYEQYF | TGTGCCAGCAGCCAAGAGCTGGGCCCCTACGAGCAGTACTTC | TRBJ2-7 | few | NA | TRBV14
CASSLTGNQPQHF | TGTGCCAGCAGCTTGACAGGCAATCAGCCCCAGCATTTT | TRBJ1-5 | few | NA | TRBV5-6
CASSINLAGNYEQYF | TGTGCCAGTAGTATTAACCTAGCGGGGAACTACGAGCAGTACTTC | TRBJ2-7 | NA | TRBD2 | TRBV19
CASRKDGGRMSGYTF | TGTGCCAGCAGGAAGGACGGGGGGCGAATGTCTGGCTACACCTTC | TRBJ1-2 | NA | NA | TRBV2
CASSLGTGNYGYTF | TGTGCCAGCAGCCTCGGGACAGGGAACTATGGCTACACCTTC | TRBJ1-2 | NA | TRBD1 | TRBV11-1
CASSSPGQEETQYF | TGCGCCAGCAGCTCGCCGGGACAGGAAGAGACCCAGTACTTC | TRBJ2-5 | few | TRBD1 | TRBV5-1
CASSLGGTGYEQYF | TGTGCCAGCAGTCTTGGGGGGACCGGCTACGAGCAGTACTTC | TRBJ2-7 | few | NA | TRBV9
CASSQEAGTQYF | TGTGCCAGCAGTCAGGAGGCGGGTACGCAGTATTTT | TRBJ2-3 | few | NA | TRBV2
CASSFRVTGNIYNEQFF | TGTGCCAGCAGCTTTCGGGTGACAGGGAACATATACAATGAGCAGTTCTTC | TRBJ2-1 | few | TRBD1 | TRBV5-6
CASSADRLNTEAFF | TGCGCCAGCAGCGCGGACAGACTGAACACTGAAGCTTTCTTT | TRBJ1-1 | NA | NA | TRBV5-1
CASSETGTYSGNTIYF | TGTGCCAGCAGTGAAACCGGGACTTACTCTGGAAACACCATATATTTT | TRBJ1-3 | few | NA | TRBV25-1
CASSVSGLNTEAFF | TGTGCCAGCAGTGTGTCAGGGTTGAACACTGAAGCTTTCTTT | TRBJ1-1 | few | NA | TRBV6-1
CASSQTGASRREQYF | TGTGCCAGCAGCCAAACAGGAGCATCCCGCCGGGAGCAGTACTTC | TRBJ2-7 | NA | NA | TRBV11-2
CASSASQETQYF | TGTGCCAGCAGTGCCTCCCAAGAGACCCAGTACTTC | TRBJ2-5 | NA | NA | TRBV2
CATSRGGAGQETQYF | TGTGCCACCTCGCGGGGGGGGGCCGGTCAAGAGACCCAGTACTTC | TRBJ2-5 | few | TRBD2 | TRBV7-2
CASSLRLWDRSSYNEQFF | TGTGCCAGCAGCTTAAGACTTTGGGACAGGAGCTCCTACAATGAGCAGTTCTTC | TRBJ2-1 | NA | TRBD1 | TRBV11-2
CASSITVNTEAFF | TGTGCCAGTAGTATAACAGTGAACACTGAAGCTTTCTTT | TRBJ1-1 | few | NA | TRBV19